These 27 T cell receptor beta chains were sequenced from one sample in a study of blood T cell repertoires in COVID-19. Produced via immunoSEQ multiplex PCR; TCRdb's table is partial and in-frame only. The sample contains just under 50,000 clones, about 79% of which appear only once. The sample comprised peripheral blood. All receptors derive from a human donor in a cohort sampled during active COVID-19.

The chain is built from TRBV18 and TRBJ1-2; 8 bases fit TRBD1. Germline trimming cut 3 bases from V and 0 bases from J; bases unmatched to any gene: 0. The CDR3 totals 14 residues. CDR1 is KGHSH and CDR2 is LQKENI in the germline V gene. This chain's CDR3 is CASSPDRANYGYTF. CDR3 DNA sequence: TGTGCCAGCTCACCGGACAGGGCTAACTATGGCTACACCTTC.

This chain links TRBV6-2 or TRBV6-3 with TRBJ2-2; 12 positions match TRBD2. V lost 4 bases and J lost 7; bases outside the gene matches: 7. The CDR3 sequence is 16 residues long. CDR1 and CDR2 (germline): MNHEY, SVGEGT. This CDR3 reads CASSSRTSGKVGELFF. CDR3 nucleotides: TGTGCCAGCAGTTCGAGGACTAGCGGGAAGGTCGGGGAGCTGTTTTTT.

The chain uses TRBV28 and TRBJ1-4; D may be TRBD1 (5 bases). V lost 3 bases and J lost 8, with 16 bases in between. Germline-derived CDR1 and CDR2 are MDHEN and SYDVKM. The CDR3 has 15 amino acids. CDR3 loop: CASSFLSAGREKLFF. CDR3 bases: TGTGCCAGCAGTTTCTTATCCGCAGGGAGGGAAAAACTGTTTTTT.

The chain joins TRBV5-8 to TRBJ2-1, with 9 bases identical to TRBD2. This CDR3 contains 15 residues. Germline V gene lookup returns CDR1 SGHTS and CDR2 YDEGEE. V lost 5 bases, J lost 4 bases, and 7 bases stayed unmatched. The CDR3 DNA reads TGTGCCAGCAGATGGGGACTAGCCGTTTACAATGAGCAGTTCTTC. Translated, it gives CASRWGLAVYNEQFF.

V and J are TRBV5-6 and TRBJ2-2, with 12 bases matching TRBD2. V shed 4 bases and J 7 bases; nucleotides not matched to a gene: 11. Germline CDR1 reads SGHDT; CDR2 reads YYEEEE. This CDR3 has 17 amino acids. This chain's CDR3 is CASSPGTSGRNGGELFF. In nucleotides, the CDR3 is TGTGCCAGCAGCCCCGGGACTAGCGGGCGTAATGGCGGGGAGCTGTTTTTT. Based on the CDR3 plus reference TRBV5-6 and TRBJ2-2, the full variable domain is DAGVTQSPTHLIKTRGQQVTLRCSPKSGHDTVSWYQQALGQGPQFIFQYYEEEERQRGNFPDRFSGHQFPNYSSELNVNALLLGDSALYLCASSPGTSGRNGGELFFGEGSRLTVL.

In this sample, this clone turned up a few times. The chain links TRBV11-2 to TRBJ2-1; 9 positions match TRBD2. V lost 6 bases and J lost 0; bases outside the gene matches: 6. The germline gives CDR1 SGHAT, CDR2 FQNNGV. This CDR3 spans 16 amino acids. CDR3 in amino acids: CASSSLAGSSYNEQFF. DNA of the CDR3: TGTGCCAGCAGTTCTCTAGCGGGGAGCTCCTACAATGAGCAGTTCTTC. Complete variable domain (other parts from reference TRBV11-2 and TRBJ2-1): EAGVAQSPRYKIIEKRQSVAFWCNPISGHATLYWYQQILGQGPKLLIQFQNNGVVDDSQLPKDRFSAERLKGVDSTLKIQPAKLEDSAVYLCASSSLAGSSYNEQFFGPGTRLTVL.

This chain connects TRBV7-9 to TRBJ1-2; D not certain. Trimming left V 2 bases short and J 3 bases short, with 13 bases between. Germline values: CDR1 SEHNR, CDR2 FQNEAQ (reference sequence). This CDR3 has 15 amino acids. CDR3 protein: CASSLRGTKDYGYTF. In nucleotides, the CDR3 is TGTGCCAGCAGCTTACGGGGTACGAAAGACTATGGCTACACCTTC.

The rearrangement links TRBV3-1 (or the pseudogene TRBV3-2) to TRBJ1-1; 8 nucleotides agree with TRBD1. The germline V gene has CDR1 LGHDT and CDR2 YNNKEL (reference sequence). CDR3 length: 16 amino acids. J lost 0 bases, V lost 1 base, and 4 bases had no gene match. CDR3 coding DNA: TGTGCCAGCAGCCAAGCAAACAGGGGGATGAACACTGAAGCTTTCTTT. Protein product: CASSQANRGMNTEAFF.

The gene calls are TRBV7-9 and TRBJ2-1; 8 bases align to TRBD2. CDR1 is SEHNR, CDR2 FQNEAQ, per germline (reference sequence). This CDR3 has 16 amino acids. The junction had 9 bases not matched to a gene; V was cut back by 1 base and J by 7 bases. The CDR3: CASSLGWERESNEQFF. DNA for the CDR3: TGTGCCAGCAGCTTAGGCTGGGAGCGGGAGTCGAATGAGCAGTTCTTC. The full variable domain, rest sourced from reference TRBV7-9 and TRBJ2-1, is DTGVSQNPRHKITKRGQNVTFRCDPISEHNRLYWYRQTLGQGPEFLTYFQNEAQLEKSRLLSDRFSAERPKGSFSTLEIQRTEQGDSAMYLCASSLGWERESNEQFFGPGTRLTVL.

V gene TRBV10-1 combines with J gene TRBJ2-1; 12 nucleotides line up with TRBD1. The J segment lost 8 bases and the V segment lost 8 bases, leaving 7 bases of the junction unmatched. The germline V gene encodes CDR1 WNHNN and CDR2 SYGVQD (reference sequence). The CDR3 is made up of 14 amino acids. CDR3 DNA: TGCGCCAGCGCAGGGACAGGGGGCTTGGATGAGCAGTTCTTC. This translates into CASAGTGGLDEQFF.

Notes on this clone: Compared with germline, one end of the junction differs, possibly owing to a read error. The V call is TRBV7-7, the J call TRBJ2-2, with D perhaps TRBD2 (6 bases). Per the germline V gene, CDR1 is SSHAT and CDR2 is FNYEAQ (reference sequence). The CDR3 sequence is 17 residues long. CDR3 DNA sequence: TGTGCTAGCAGCTTAGGAGGGCTAACAGCGAACACCGGGGAGCTGTTTTTT. Protein sequence: CASSLGGLTANTGELFF.

The chain couples TRBV2 to TRBJ2-4, with 10 bases matching TRBD2. Germline V gene data show CDR1 as SNHLY and CDR2 as FYNNEI. The J segment lost 9 bases and the V segment lost 1 base, leaving 9 bases of the junction unmatched. CDR3 length: 16 residues. This chain's CDR3 is CASSEGSGRARSIQYF. CDR3 DNA sequence: TGTGCCAGCAGTGAAGGGAGCGGGAGGGCTCGATCCATTCAGTACTTC. The variable domain in full, with the rest retrieved from reference TRBV2 and TRBJ2-4, is EPEVTQTPSHQVTQMGQEVILRCVPISNHLYFYWYRQILGQKVEFLVSFYNNEISEKSEIFDDQFSVERPDGSNFTLKIRSTKLEDSAMYFCASSEGSGRARSIQYFGAGTRLSVL.

The gene calls are TRBV18 and TRBJ1-5; D gene ambiguous. This CDR3 region has 14 residues. V lost 3 bases, J lost 0 bases, and 6 bases lay in between. Per the germline V gene, CDR1 is KGHSH and CDR2 is LQKENI. CDR3 sequence reads: CASSPLFSNQPQHF. In DNA form, the CDR3 reads TGTGCCAGCTCACCCTTATTTAGCAATCAGCCCCAGCATTTT.

The chain links TRBV7-9 to TRBJ2-7; the match to TRBD2 covers 9 bases. V shed 3 bases and J 5 bases; nucleotides not matched to a gene: 14. The CDR3 covers 17 residues. Germline V lookup: CDR1 SEHNR, CDR2 FQNEAQ (reference sequence). The CDR3 is CASSFPPGAGGANEQYF. The CDR3 coding sequence is TGTGCCAGCAGCTTCCCCCCGGGGGCGGGAGGGGCCAACGAGCAGTACTTC.

The V gene is TRBV19, the J gene TRBJ1-1; TRBD1 might be the D (6 bases). Germline CDR1 and CDR2: LNHDA and SQIVND (reference sequence). Trimming shortened V by 5 bases and J by 3 bases, and 19 bases separated the two germline ends. This CDR3 comprises 16 residues. CDR3 bases: TGTGCCAGTAGTGACCAACCTACAGGGTCGTACACTGAAGCTTTCTTT. Translation: CASSDQPTGSYTEAFF.

The chain couples TRBV30 to TRBJ1-5; 8 bases are a match to TRBD1. V lost 5 bases and J lost 5; bases outside the gene matches: 5. Germline V gene sequence: CDR1 GTSNPN, CDR2 SVGIG (reference sequence). The CDR3 is made up of 13 amino acids. CDR3 region: CAWGTGADQPQHF. In nucleotides, the CDR3 is TGTGCCTGGGGGACAGGCGCCGATCAGCCCCAGCATTTT.

This chain joins TRBV19 and TRBJ1-5; weak D call: TRBD1 (6 bases). The CDR3 spans 15 residues. Trimming took off 3 bases at V and 2 bases at J, with 11 bases between the two ends. Germline assignment: CDR1 LNHDA and CDR2 SQIVND (reference sequence). DNA for the CDR3: TGTGCCAGTAGTATGGTACAGGGAGGCAATCAGCCCCAGCATTTT. Its protein product is CASSMVQGGNQPQHF.

This rearrangement joins TRBV19 to TRBJ2-3; 10 positions match TRBD2. CDR3 length: 13 residues. Per germline, CDR1 LNHDA and CDR2 SQIVND (reference sequence). Trimming removed 6 bases from V and 5 bases from J; junction bases left unmatched: 2. Written as DNA, the CDR3 is TGTGCCAGTAGAAGACTAGCGGGAGATACGCAGTATTTT. This codes for CASRRLAGDTQYF. Together with reference TRBV19 and TRBJ2-3, the CDR3 gives the full variable domain: DGGITQSPKYLFRKEGQNVTLSCEQNLNHDAMYWYRQDPGQGLRLIYYSQIVNDFQKGDIAEGYSVSREKKESFPLTVTSAQKNPTAFYLCASRRLAGDTQYFGPGTRLTVL.

The chain combines TRBV24-1 with TRBJ2-6; D possibly corresponds to TRBD2 (5 bases). CDR3 length: 13 amino acids. Trimming took off 9 bases at V and 2 bases at J, with 7 bases between the two ends. In germline, CDR1 is KGHDR, CDR2 SFDVKD. The CDR3 is CATEGTGANVLTF. In nucleotides, the CDR3 is TGTGCCACCGAGGGAACTGGGGCCAACGTCCTGACTTTC.

J is TRBJ1-4 and V is TRBV28; maybe TRBD1 (5 bases). The CDR3 spans 14 residues. Germline V CDR1 and CDR2: MDHEN, SYDVKM. Trimming took off 2 bases at V and 6 bases at J, with 10 bases between the two ends. The CDR3 is CASSLGGDDEKLFF. CDR3 sequence (DNA): TGTGCCAGCAGTTTAGGAGGGGACGATGAAAAACTGTTTTTT.

The chain carries TRBV28 and TRBJ2-3; 11 bases fit TRBD2. Germline values: CDR1 MDHEN, CDR2 SYDVKM. V trimming: 5 bases; J trimming: 11 bases; junction bases outside the gene matches: 9. This CDR3 has 14 residues. The CDR3 spells CASSLSGRAQMQYF. The CDR3 coding sequence is TGTGCCAGCAGTCTTAGCGGGAGGGCGCAAATGCAGTATTTT.

This clone showed up just once. This chain's CDR3 is CASSPPGAGNTIYF. In DNA form, the CDR3 reads TGTGCCAGCAGCCCCCCCGGGGCTGGAAACACCATATATTTT. V and J are TRBV5-4 and TRBJ1-3; D unclear. V was cut by 4 bases and J by 2 bases, with 10 bases left in between. Germline loops: CDR1 SGHNT, CDR2 YYREEE (reference sequence). CDR3 length equals 14 residues.

This clone was recorded once. The CDR3: CASSGQGGTISSGNTIYF. CDR3 bases: TGTGCCAGCAGTGGACAGGGTGGGACAATCAGCTCTGGAAACACCATATATTTT. This chain connects TRBV2 to TRBJ1-3; 7 bases are a match to TRBD1. The CDR3 length is 18 residues. Germline CDR1 is SNHLY and CDR2 is FYNNEI. V was clipped by 4 bases and J by 0 bases; unmatched bases: 12.

The rearrangement links TRBV2 to TRBJ2-7; TRBD2 agrees at 7 bases. V shed 3 bases, J shed 1 base, and the junction held 9 bases outside the gene matches. CDR1 SNHLY and CDR2 FYNNEI come from the germline V gene. CDR3 length: 16 residues. The CDR3 region is CASSDKGGKGSYEQYF. In DNA form, the CDR3 reads TGTGCCAGCAGTGACAAGGGAGGGAAAGGATCCTACGAGCAGTACTTC. Full variable domain (missing parts from reference TRBV2 and TRBJ2-7): EPEVTQTPSHQVTQMGQEVILRCVPISNHLYFYWYRQILGQKVEFLVSFYNNEISEKSEIFDDQFSVERPDGSNFTLKIRSTKLEDSAMYFCASSDKGGKGSYEQYFGPGTRLTVT.

This clone was seen once. V is TRBV7-2 and J is TRBJ1-2, with TRBD1 identical over 8 bases. J gave up 5 bases and V 5 bases, and 10 bases lay outside the gene matches. CDR3 size: 15 residues. CDR1 is SGHTA and CDR2 is FQGNSA in the germline V gene. CDR3 coding DNA: TGTGCCAGCAGCCCAAGGACAGGGACGGAATATGGCTACACCTTC. This translates into CASSPRTGTEYGYTF.

The DNA for the CDR3 is TGTGCCAGCAGTTGGAGGGGGGGGCAGAACACTGAAGCTTTCTTT. Translated, it gives CASSWRGGQNTEAFF. The chain recombines TRBV28 with TRBJ1-1, with D perhaps TRBD1 (6 bases). Trimming took 4 bases from V and 1 from J, leaving 13 bases between them. This CDR3 contains 15 residues. The germline V gene has CDR1 MDHEN and CDR2 SYDVKM. Based on the CDR3 plus reference TRBV28 and TRBJ1-1, the full variable domain is DVKVTQSSRYLVKRTGEKVFLECVQDMDHENMFWYRQDPGLGLRLIYFSYDVKMKEKGDIPEGYSVSREKKERFSLILESASTNQTSMYLCASSWRGGQNTEAFFGQGTRLTVV.

The V call is TRBV11-3, the J call TRBJ2-7; D gene ambiguous. Per germline, CDR1 SGHNT and CDR2 YENEEA. CDR3 length: 13 residues. V lost 3 bases and J lost 3, with 9 bases in between. In nucleotides, the CDR3 is TGTGCCAGCAGCTTCGCGCGCCGCTACGAGCAGTACTTC. This sequence encodes CASSFARRYEQYF.